The rows below give T cell receptor beta chains drawn from one sample of a study of cytomegalovirus exposure and HLA in healthy donors. Assay used: immunoSEQ multiplex PCR; TCRdb lists only in-frame clones, some missing. Among approximately 140,000 clones listed, about nine tenths were seen once. Material: PBMCs. The receptor set was obtained from a man between 18 and 29 years old in good health and CMV-seronegative. CDR3s include the opening cysteine and the closing phenylalanine or tryptophan. Fields, in order: clone size, J gene, D gene, CDR3 length, V gene, CDR3 DNA, CDR3 protein. D genes are given only for firm matches. The listing skips clone size in some rows; elsewhere it reads once, few, many or a size class.

- | TRBJ2-5 | - | 14 | TRBV18 | TGTGCCAGCTCACCCGATTTAAGGGGAGAGACCCAGTACTTC | CASSPDLRGETQYF
- | TRBJ1-5 | - | 14 | TRBV4-3 | TGCGCCAGCAGCCAAGGACAGGACGGCGAGCCCCAGCATTTT | CASSQGQDGEPQHF
- | TRBJ1-4 | - | 16 | TRBV28 | TGTGCCAGCAGACTCCGTTCTAGGACAGAATATGAAAAACTGTTTTTT | CASRLRSRTEYEKLFF
- | TRBJ1-2 | - | 12 | TRBV5-1 | TGCGCCAGCAGCTTCGGGAGATATGGCTACACCTTC | CASSFGRYGYTF
- | TRBJ2-7 | TRBD1 | 14 | TRBV29-1 | TGCAGCGTTGAGCGGGACAGGGGTGTTGGTGAGCAGTACTTC | CSVERDRGVGEQYF
once | TRBJ2-1 | TRBD2 | 15 | TRBV25-1 | TGTGCCAGCAGTGAGCTAGCGGGAGGGGTGGATGAGCAGTTCTTC | CASSELAGGVDEQFF
- | TRBJ2-3 | TRBD1 | 13 | TRBV5-1 | TGCGCCAGCAGCCGGGGACAGGGTGATACGCAGTATTTT | CASSRGQGDTQYF
- | TRBJ2-3 | - | 14 | TRBV6-4 | TGTGCCAGCAGTAGGGCGGGAAGCACAGATACGCAGTATTTT | CASSRAGSTDTQYF
- | TRBJ1-2 | - | 14 | TRBV2 | TGTGCCAGCAGTGGGGCAGTAGCTAACTATGGCTACACCTTC | CASSGAVANYGYTF
- | TRBJ2-7 | - | 16 | TRBV7-2 | TGTGCCAGCAGTTTGGGCCCACCTGGGTTGGGTTACGAGCAGTACTTC | CASSLGPPGLGYEQYF
- | TRBJ2-7 | TRBD1 | 13 | TRBV5-1 | TGCGCCAGCAGCCGGGACAGAGAAGGCGAGCAGTACTTC | CASSRDREGEQYF
- | TRBJ2-1 | - | 13 | TRBV6-5 | TGTGCCAGCAGTCCCTACGAAGGGGGTGAGCAGTTCTTC | CASSPYEGGEQFF
- | TRBJ1-2 | TRBD1 | 16 | TRBV28 | TGTGCCAGCAGTTTCGGCGCGGCCGGACAGGGGGCGTCGTACACCTTC | CASSFGAAGQGASYTF
- | TRBJ2-7 | TRBD1 | 15 | TRBV7-9 | TGTGCCAGCAGCCACGGGGACAGTACATCCTACGAGCAGTACTTC | CASSHGDSTSYEQYF
few | TRBJ1-1 | - | 12 | TRBV11-1 | TGTGCCAGCGGGGGCGGGAACACTGAAGCTTTCTTT | CASGGGNTEAFF
- | TRBJ2-7 | - | 12 | TRBV28 | TGTGCCAGCAGTCTCGCCGACAGGCAACAGTACTTC | CASSLADRQQYF
- | TRBJ1-5 | - | 14 | TRBV5-6 | TGTGCCAGCAGCTTGATCGGGGGAGAACAGCCCCAGCATTTT | CASSLIGGEQPQHF
- | TRBJ2-7 | TRBD2 | 14 | TRBV10-1 | TGCGCCAGCAGTGATCCGACTAGCGGGAGCGTGAAGTACTTC | CASSDPTSGSVKYF
once | TRBJ2-3 | TRBD1 | 17 | TRBV4-1 | TGCGCCAGCAGCCCACTATGGACAGGCGAGGGGGCAGATACGCAGTATTTT | CASSPLWTGEGADTQYF
once | TRBJ2-1 | - | 15 | TRBV7-2 | TGTGCCAGCAGCTTAGACGGGAGTTCCTACAATGAGCAGTTCTTC | CASSLDGSSYNEQFF
- | TRBJ1-1 | TRBD1 | 13 | TRBV6-5 | TGTGCCAGCAGACAGGGGTCGCAAACTGAAGCTTTCTTT | CASRQGSQTEAFF
once | TRBJ1-3 | - | 15 | TRBV11-2 | TGTGCCAGCAGCTTAGACCCGACCTCCCGGGTCACCATATATTTT | CASSLDPTSRVTIYF
- | TRBJ1-1 | - | 13 | TRBV7-2 | TGTGCCAGCAGCTTAGCAATAAACACTGAAGCTTTCTTT | CASSLAINTEAFF
once | TRBJ1-4 | TRBD1 | 14 | TRBV18 | TGTGCCAGCTCACGGAGGGGGCCTAATGAAAAACTGTTTTTT | CASSRRGPNEKLFF
once | TRBJ2-7 | - | 14 | TRBV15 | TGTGCCACCAGCAGAGATACGGGAAACTACGAGCAGTACTTC | CATSRDTGNYEQYF
- | TRBJ1-1 | - | 15 | TRBV18 | TGTGCCAGCTCACCCGGTGGAGGGGAGAACACTGAAGCTTTCTTT | CASSPGGGENTEAFF
once | TRBJ1-4 | TRBD1 | 20 | TRBV10-2 | TGCGCCAGCAGTGAGCTACTTAGGACAGGGGGATCTGCAACTAATGAAAAACTGTTTTTT | CASSELLRTGGSATNEKLFF
- | TRBJ2-7 | - | 13 | TRBV2 | TGTGCCAGCAAGGCTAGCTCTCTGAGCGAGCAGTACTTC | CASKASSLSEQYF
- | TRBJ2-2 | - | 14 | TRBV7-8 | TGTGCCAGCAGCTTAGGAGGGTACACCGGGGAGCTGTTTTTT | CASSLGGYTGELFF
- | TRBJ1-1 | - | 13 | TRBV9 | TGTGCCAGCAGCGTAAACGACTGGGTCGAAGCTTTCTTT | CASSVNDWVEAFF
- | TRBJ1-2 | - | 13 | TRBV28 | TGTGCCAGCAGTTTATCCAGTCTCCATGGCTACACCTTC | CASSLSSLHGYTF
- | TRBJ2-2 | - | 14 | TRBV5-1 | TGCGCCAGCAGCCCGCCACTTACGACCGGGGAGCTGTTTTTT | CASSPPLTTGELFF
- | TRBJ1-2 | TRBD1 | 13 | TRBV5-1 | TGCGCCAGCAGCAAGGGACAGAACTATGGCTACACCTTC | CASSKGQNYGYTF
few | TRBJ2-7 | TRBD1 | 17 | TRBV7-9 | TGTGCCAGCAGCTTACTGGGACAGGGGGACCCATCCTACGAGCAGTACTTC | CASSLLGQGDPSYEQYF
- | TRBJ2-1 | TRBD2 | 17 | TRBV7-9 | TGTGCCAGCAGCACAGCGCTAGCGGGAGGGCCAGACAATGAGCAGTTCTTC | CASSTALAGGPDNEQFF
- | TRBJ1-6 | TRBD1 | 14 | TRBV6-5 | TGTGCCAGCAGGAGGGGGACAGTAAATTCACCCCTCCACTTT | CASRRGTVNSPLHF
- | TRBJ2-5 | - | 17 | TRBV5-1 | TGCGCCAGCAGCGTAGACTCGGTTGCCCCTTTCCAAGAGACCCAGTACTTC | CASSVDSVAPFQETQYF
- | TRBJ2-3 | TRBD2 | 14 | TRBV7-8 | TGTGCCAGCAGCTCCAGTTTGGGAGGGGATACGCAGTATTTT | CASSSSLGGDTQYF
- | TRBJ1-3 | - | 13 | TRBV29-1 | TGCAGCGTTACAGGCGCGGCGAGTGACACCATATATTTT | CSVTGAASDTIYF
- | TRBJ2-7 | - | 14 | TRBV13 | TGTGCCAGCAGGAAAACAGGTACCTCCTACGAGCAGTACTTC | CASRKTGTSYEQYF
few | TRBJ2-7 | TRBD1 | 15 | TRBV5-1 | TGCGCCAGCAGCTTGGTGGCGCAGGGGGCTCGCGAGCAGTACTTC | CASSLVAQGAREQYF
- | TRBJ1-1 | TRBD1 | 16 | TRBV7-8 | TGTGCCAGCAGCATGACAGGGGGGGTTCGGAACACTGAAGCTTTCTTT | CASSMTGGVRNTEAFF
- | TRBJ1-5 | TRBD1 | 17 | TRBV27 | TGTGCCAGCAGAAAGATAACAGGGGGCGCCAGGAAGCAGCCCCAGCATTTT | CASRKITGGARKQPQHF
once | TRBJ1-4 | - | 14 | TRBV6-1 | TGTGCCAGCAGGTTCGGGGGGTCTAATGAAAAACTGTTTTTT | CASRFGGSNEKLFF
- | TRBJ2-1 | - | 16 | TRBV7-6 | TGTGCCAGCAGCTTAGCGGGGGGGCCGTCCTACAATGAGCAGTTCTTC | CASSLAGGPSYNEQFF
once | TRBJ2-7 | TRBD1 | 15 | TRBV5-6 | TGTGCCAGCAGCTTGGGGTTGAGGGGGCCCTACGAGCAGTACTTC | CASSLGLRGPYEQYF
- | TRBJ2-3 | - | 16 | TRBV7-2 | TGTGCCAGCAGCTTAGGTCAGGGACACAGCACAGATACGCAGTATTTT | CASSLGQGHSTDTQYF
- | TRBJ2-7 | - | 16 | TRBV7-8 | TGTGCCAGCAACCTGGGGGTAGGGGGGGAGTCCTACGAGCAGTACTTC | CASNLGVGGESYEQYF
- | TRBJ2-7 | - | 14 | TRBV9 | TGTGCCAGCAGCGTAGGGGGACTCTACTACGAGCAGTACTTC | CASSVGGLYYEQYF
- | TRBJ2-1 | TRBD2 | 15 | TRBV18 | TGTGCCAGCTCACGGAGTTCTAGCGGACCGAATGAGCAGTTCTTC | CASSRSSSGPNEQFF
- | TRBJ2-7 | - | 15 | TRBV5-1 | TGCGCCAGCAGCCATAATGGTCGGGTCTCCTACGAGCAGTACTTC | CASSHNGRVSYEQYF